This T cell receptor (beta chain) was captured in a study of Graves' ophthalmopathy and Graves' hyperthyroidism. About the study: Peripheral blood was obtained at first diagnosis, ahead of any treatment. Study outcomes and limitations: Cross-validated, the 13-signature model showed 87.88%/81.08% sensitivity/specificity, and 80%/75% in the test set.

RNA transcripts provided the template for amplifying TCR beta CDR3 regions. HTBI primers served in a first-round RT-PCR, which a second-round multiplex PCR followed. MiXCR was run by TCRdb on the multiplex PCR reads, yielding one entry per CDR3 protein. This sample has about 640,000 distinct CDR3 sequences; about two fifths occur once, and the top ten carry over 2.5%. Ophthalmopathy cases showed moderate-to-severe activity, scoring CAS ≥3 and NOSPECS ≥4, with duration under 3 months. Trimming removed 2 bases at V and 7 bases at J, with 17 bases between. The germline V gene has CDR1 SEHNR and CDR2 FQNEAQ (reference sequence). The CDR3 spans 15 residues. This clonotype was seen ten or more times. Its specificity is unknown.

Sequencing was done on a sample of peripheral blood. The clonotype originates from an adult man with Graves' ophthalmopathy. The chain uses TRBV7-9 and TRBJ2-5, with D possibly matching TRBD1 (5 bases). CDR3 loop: CASSLSAMTDGTQYF. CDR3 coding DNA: TGTGCCAGCAGCTTATCCGCGATGACAGACGGGACCCAGTACTTC.